The rows below give T cell receptor beta chains drawn from one sample of a study of blood T cell repertoires in COVID-19. Profiling relied on immunoSEQ multiplex PCR, and the TCRdb table lists in-frame clones only, not all of them. Of around 97,000 clones listed, around 80% were seen once; the top ten hold over 9.5%. Sequencing was carried out using peripheral blood. All receptors come from a man between 65 and 85 years old with acute or convalescent COVID-19. CDR3s include the opening cysteine and the closing phenylalanine or tryptophan. A D gene is named only where the DNA matches it firmly. Where a row states a size, it is once, few, many or the class of an expanded clone; other rows omit it.

-,TRBV5-1,TRBD2,TRBJ2-1,TGCGCCAGCAGCTTGGGACTAGCGGGGACCTCTTACAATGAGCAGTTCTTC,CASSLGLAGTSYNEQFF
-,TRBV7-2,-,TRBJ1-4,TGTGCCAGCAGCCAATGGGGGGGTAATGAAAAACTGTTTTTT,CASSQWGGNEKLFF
-,TRBV6-1,-,TRBJ2-3,TGTGCCAGCACCAGAACGACTAGCACAGATACGCAGTATTTT,CASTRTTSTDTQYF
-,TRBV10-2,-,TRBJ2-2,TGCGCCAGCACAGGACAACTGAACACCGGGGAGCTGTTTTTT,CASTGQLNTGELFF
-,TRBV4-1,TRBD2,TRBJ2-1,TGCGCCAGCAGCCAAGCCGGACTAGCGGGCAATGAGCAGTTCTTC,CASSQAGLAGNEQFF
-,TRBV6-5,-,TRBJ1-6,TGTGCCAGCAGTTACGGGAGGGATGGGGCCAGTTCACCCCTCCACTTT,CASSYGRDGASSPLHF
-,TRBV7-9,-,TRBJ1-4,TGTGCCAGCAGCCTTCATGGGGGCGCAGGGGAAAAACTGTTTTTT,CASSLHGGAGEKLFF
-,TRBV6-5,-,TRBJ1-2,TGTGCCAGCAGTTACCCGCAGGGGAACTATGGCTACACCTTC,CASSYPQGNYGYTF
-,TRBV29-1,TRBD2,TRBJ2-3,TGCAGCGTCCGGACTAGCGGAGATACGCAGTATTTT,CSVRTSGDTQYF
-,TRBV19,TRBD2,TRBJ2-1,TGTGCCAGTAGTATAGATTACGGGAGGTTCGGACAGTTCTTC,CASSIDYGRFGQFF
few,TRBV19,-,TRBJ1-2,TGTGCCAGTAGTATTATGACAGCGAACTATGGCTACACCTTC,CASSIMTANYGYTF
-,TRBV7-6,-,TRBJ2-5,TGTGCCAGCATTTCGGCAGGGTCGCCGATTAGCGAGACCCAGTACTTC,CASISAGSPISETQYF
-,TRBV10-1,-,TRBJ2-2,TGCGCCAGCAGTCAGAACACCGGGGAGCTGTTTTTT,CASSQNTGELFF
-,TRBV10-3,-,TRBJ2-5,TGTGCCATCAGTCTGAGGGATCAAGAGACCCAGTACTTC,CAISLRDQETQYF
-,TRBV2,-,TRBJ2-7,TGTGCCAGCAGTTGGCAGGGCCCCTACGAGCAGTACTTC,CASSWQGPYEQYF
-,TRBV5-1,-,TRBJ1-1,TGCGCCAGCAGCGTCCTAAGGGGTTCGAACACTGAAGCTTTCTTT,CASSVLRGSNTEAFF
once,TRBV11-3,TRBD1,TRBJ1-5,TGTGCCAGCAGCTTAACGGGACAGGGGATTATGGACAATCAGCCCCAGCATTTT,CASSLTGQGIMDNQPQHF
-,TRBV5-6,-,TRBJ1-4,TGTGCCAGCAGCTTGGCAGGGGTAAGGGAAAAACTGTTTTTT,CASSLAGVREKLFF
few,TRBV27,-,TRBJ1-1,TGTGCCAGCAGTTCTTCCGGGACACGCTTGAACACTGAAGCTTTCTTT,CASSSSGTRLNTEAFF
-,TRBV28,TRBD2,TRBJ2-3,TGTGCCAGCAGTCTATGGACTAGCGGGAGGAGGGGCACAGATACGCAGTATTTT,CASSLWTSGRRGTDTQYF
-,TRBV7-8,TRBD1,TRBJ1-5,TGTGCCAGCAGCTACGACAGGGTCAACCCGAATCAGCCCCAGCATTTT,CASSYDRVNPNQPQHF
once,TRBV18,-,TRBJ1-4,TGTGCCAGCTCAGAAAGAGGGATCGGAGGTGAAAAACTGTTTTTT,CASSERGIGGEKLFF
-,TRBV7-9,-,TRBJ1-2,TGTGCCAGCAAGCGAGATGAGGGCTACACCTTC,CASKRDEGYTF
-,TRBV6-5,-,TRBJ2-1,TGTGCCAGCAGTTACTCTCGGCGGAACTCCTACAATGAGCAGTTCTTC,CASSYSRRNSYNEQFF
-,TRBV24-1,-,TRBJ1-1,TGTGCCACCAGTGTCATCCTGAACACTGAAGCTTTCTTT,CATSVILNTEAFF